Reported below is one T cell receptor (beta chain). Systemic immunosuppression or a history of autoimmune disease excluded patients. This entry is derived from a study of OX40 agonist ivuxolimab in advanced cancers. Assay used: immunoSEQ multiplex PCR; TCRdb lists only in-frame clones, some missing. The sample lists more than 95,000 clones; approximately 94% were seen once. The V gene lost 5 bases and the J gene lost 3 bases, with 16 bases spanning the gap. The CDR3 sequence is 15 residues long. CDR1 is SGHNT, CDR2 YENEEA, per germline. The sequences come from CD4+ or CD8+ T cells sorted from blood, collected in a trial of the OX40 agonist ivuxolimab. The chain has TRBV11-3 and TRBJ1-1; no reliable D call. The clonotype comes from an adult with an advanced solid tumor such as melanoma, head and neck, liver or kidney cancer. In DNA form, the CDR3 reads TGTGCCAGCAGCCCAAACAGCGGATGGGACACTGAAGCTTTCTTT. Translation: CASSPNSGWDTEAFF.